These T cell receptor beta chains were read from a single sample in a study of high-grade serous ovarian cancer treatment subgroups. Assay: immunoSEQ multiplex PCR; the TCRdb copy retains only in-frame clones and omits some. Found here are a few thousand clones, roughly 70% of them singletons; the top ten hold 14% to 15%. The sequenced sample consisted of tumor tissue. The receptors were sampled from a human donor with high-grade serous ovarian cancer. The CDR3 runs from the conserved cysteine through the conserved F or W. Fields, in order: J gene, D gene, clone size, V gene, CDR3 DNA, CDR3 protein. D genes are given only for firm matches. A clone size is listed for some rows: how often the clone was seen (once, few, many), or a class if it is expanded.

>TRBJ2-3|NA|NA|TRBV7-9
TGTGCCAGCAGCTCCAAGCGATTGGCGGGGAGCACAGATACGCAGTATTTT
CASSSKRLAGSTDTQYF
>TRBJ2-5|TRBD2|NA|TRBV7-3
TGTGCCAGCAGCCGGGCGGGGGGTCGACAAGAGACCCAGTACTTC
CASSRAGGRQETQYF
>TRBJ2-1|NA|NA|TRBV6-5
TGTGCCAGCAGTCCGGACGGGTCTAATGAGCAGTTCTTC
CASSPDGSNEQFF
>TRBJ2-1|TRBD2|NA|TRBV11-2
TGTGCCAGCAGCTTGGAGTGGGGGGGCAATGAGCAGTTCTTC
CASSLEWGGNEQFF
>TRBJ2-7|NA|once|TRBV6-4
TGTGCCAGCAGTTACTCGAGTTCAGGCCACGAGCAGTACTTC
CASSYSSSGHEQYF
>TRBJ2-1|TRBD1|NA|TRBV7-9
TGTGCCAGCAGCTTAATGGACAGGGCCTACAATGAGCAGTTCTTC
CASSLMDRAYNEQFF
>TRBJ1-2|NA|large|TRBV5-1
TGCGCCAGCAGCTTGTTTGTGCGACCCAACTATGGCTACACCTTC
CASSLFVRPNYGYTF
>TRBJ2-1|NA|large|TRBV30
TGTGCCTGGAGTGTACTACGCGGAGATGAGCAGTTCTTC
CAWSVLRGDEQFF
>TRBJ1-1|NA|NA|TRBV5-1
TGCGCCAGCAGCTTGGAAGGGGCCATCGGCCGCGAAGCTTTCTTT
CASSLEGAIGREAFF
>TRBJ2-1|TRBD2|NA|TRBV7-9
TGTGCCAGCAGCCCCTACCAGACTAGCGGGGGGACAATGCAGTTCTTC
CASSPYQTSGGTMQFF
>TRBJ2-7|NA|NA|TRBV5-1
TGCGCCAGCAGCTTGCGCCCCTACGGCCGAGCCTCCTACGAGCAGTACTTC
CASSLRPYGRASYEQYF
>TRBJ2-7|TRBD1|NA|TRBV5-4
TGTGCCAGCAGCTTGGTTCAGGGGGCGCGGGAGCAGTACTTC
CASSLVQGAREQYF
>TRBJ1-3|NA|few|TRBV5-8
TGTGCCAGCAGTCGCAGACGGAGCTCTGGAAACACCATATATTTT
CASSRRRSSGNTIYF
>TRBJ1-1|NA|NA|TRBV7-9
TGTGCCAGCAGCGTCGGGCCCCCTGGCTCTGAAGCTTTCTTT
CASSVGPPGSEAFF
>TRBJ2-1|TRBD2|NA|TRBV5-4
TGTGCCAGCAGCCACCTGGCTAGCGGGGGGTCCAATGAGCAGTTCTTC
CASSHLASGGSNEQFF
>TRBJ1-2|NA|NA|TRBV15
TGTGCCACCAGCAATTCGACCGGGTATCGGTATGGCTACACCTTC
CATSNSTGYRYGYTF
>TRBJ2-1|TRBD1|once|TRBV4-2
TGTGCCAGCAGCCAAGATTGGGACAGGGGATACAATGAGCAGTTCTTC
CASSQDWDRGYNEQFF
>TRBJ1-5|NA|NA|TRBV30
TGTGCCTGGAGTGCCCACCTCAGCCGGGAGGGTCAGCCCCAGCATTTT
CAWSAHLSREGQPQHF
>TRBJ2-7|NA|NA|TRBV30
TGTGCTTGGAGTGTGGGCGGTTGGGAGCAGTACTTC
CAWSVGGWEQYF
>TRBJ1-2|NA|few|TRBV28
TGTGCCAGCAGTCGCCATAGTATCATCTATGGCTACACCTTC
CASSRHSIIYGYTF
>TRBJ1-1|NA|few|TRBV15
TGTGCCACCAGCTCTGGGCGGGGGTTCGGCACTGAAGCTTTCTTT
CATSSGRGFGTEAFF
>TRBJ2-2|TRBD1|NA|TRBV6-6
TGTGCCAGCACTAGGACAGGGTCCCCCGGGGAGCTGTTTTTT
CASTRTGSPGELFF
>TRBJ2-1|TRBD2|NA|TRBV2
TGTGCCAGCAGTGAAGCCCCCCGGGGGGGCCTTGGAAATGAGCAGTTCTTC
CASSEAPRGGLGNEQFF
>TRBJ2-5|NA|NA|TRBV7-9
TGTGCCAGCAGCCCACAGGTACAAGAGACCCAGTACTTC
CASSPQVQETQYF
>TRBJ1-4|NA|NA|TRBV7-9
TGTGCCAGCAGCTTTCATCGCAGGGATGAAAAACTGTTTTTT
CASSFHRRDEKLFF
>TRBJ1-4|TRBD1|few|TRBV23-1
TGCGCCAGCAGTCAATCACTCTGGGGACAGGGGGAAAAACTGTTTTTT
CASSQSLWGQGEKLFF
>TRBJ2-5|TRBD2|NA|TRBV9
TGTGCCAGCAGCCTGGGGGGGGAGGGGAAGGAGACCCAGTACTTC
CASSLGGEGKETQYF
>TRBJ2-1|TRBD1|NA|TRBV7-2
TGTGCCAGCAGCTCGCGACAGGGGAATGAGCAGTTCTTC
CASSSRQGNEQFF
>TRBJ2-5|TRBD1|once|TRBV5-1
TGCGCCAGCAGCAGGATGACAGGGGGGGAGACCCAGTACTTC
CASSRMTGGETQYF
>TRBJ1-1|NA|NA|TRBV4-1
TGCGCCAGCAGCCCTAGGATGACGGCCCTAAACACTGAAGCTTTCTTT
CASSPRMTALNTEAFF
>TRBJ1-5|NA|few|TRBV19
TGTGCCAGTAGCGGGACACACAATAGCAATCAGCCCCAGCATTTT
CASSGTHNSNQPQHF
>TRBJ2-3|TRBD1|NA|TRBV7-9
TGTGCCAGCAGCCTTACCAACAACAGGGGAGATACGCAGTATTTT
CASSLTNNRGDTQYF
>TRBJ1-3|TRBD1|NA|TRBV7-9
TGTGCCAGCAGCCCGGGACAGCGCTCTGGAAACACCATATATTTT
CASSPGQRSGNTIYF
>TRBJ1-2|TRBD1|few|TRBV19
TGTGCCAGTAATCGGGACAGCGAGGGCTATGGCTACACCTTC
CASNRDSEGYGYTF
>TRBJ1-4|TRBD1|NA|TRBV7-2
TGTGCCAGCAGCCCCTACTCAAGACAGGGGGGTCGGGAAAAACTGTTTTTT
CASSPYSRQGGREKLFF
>TRBJ1-5|NA|NA|TRBV6-5
TGTGCCAGCAGTTACTCGAGAGACAGCTTCAATCAGCCCCAGCATTTT
CASSYSRDSFNQPQHF
>TRBJ2-1|NA|NA|TRBV5-4
TGTGCCAGCAACCACCTTCCCGGGACGTACGACAATGAGCAGTTCTTC
CASNHLPGTYDNEQFF
>TRBJ2-5|NA|NA|TRBV30
TGTGCCTGGAGTGTACTTCGAGGTGAGACCCAGTACTTC
CAWSVLRGETQYF
>TRBJ1-1|TRBD1|NA|TRBV2
TGTGCCAGCAGCCTGGGACAGTTGAACACTGAAGCTTTCTTT
CASSLGQLNTEAFF
>TRBJ1-4|NA|NA|TRBV4-3
TGCGCCAGCAGCCAAGATCTGGGCGGGATCCGGGGTGATGAAAAACTGTTTTTT
CASSQDLGGIRGDEKLFF
>TRBJ2-3|TRBD2|NA|TRBV9
TGTGCCAGCAGCGTAGATTCGCGGGGGGGCTCGGGCCGCACAGATACGCAGTATTTT
CASSVDSRGGSGRTDTQYF
>TRBJ1-5|NA|NA|TRBV6-5
TGTGCCAGCAGTTACTCGTACAGGGATGAGCCCCAGCATTTT
CASSYSYRDEPQHF
>TRBJ2-1|NA|NA|TRBV25-1
TGTGCCAGCAGACCCAGGTCGTGGGGATCGAGTACGGACAATGAGCAGTTCTTC
CASRPRSWGSSTDNEQFF
>TRBJ1-1|TRBD1|once|TRBV18
TGTGCCAGCTCACCACAGGGGGCCCTGAACACTGAAGCTTTCTTT
CASSPQGALNTEAFF
>TRBJ2-6|NA|NA|TRBV11-2
TGTGCCAGCGGTAACTCAGGGGCCAACGTCCTGACTTTC
CASGNSGANVLTF
>TRBJ2-3|TRBD1|NA|TRBV2
TGTGCCAATGCTTGGGGACAGGGGGCTAGGGATACGCAGTATTTT
CANAWGQGARDTQYF
>TRBJ2-2|TRBD2|NA|TRBV7-7
TGTGCCAGCAGCTTGATCATAGCGGGGGGATTCACCGGGGAGCTGTTTTTT
CASSLIIAGGFTGELFF
>TRBJ2-5|TRBD2|NA|TRBV7-3
TGTGCCAGCAGCCCCGGGGGGTTTCAAGAGACCCAGTACTTC
CASSPGGFQETQYF
>TRBJ2-5|TRBD1|NA|TRBV11-3
TGTGCCAGCAGCCCAGGGGGTGGGTACCAAGAGACCCAGTACTTC
CASSPGGGYQETQYF
>TRBJ2-3|NA|once|TRBV2
TGTGCCAGCAGTGAACGGGGGACGTATAGCACAGATACGCAGTATTTT
CASSERGTYSTDTQYF
>TRBJ1-1|NA|large|TRBV7-9
TGTGCCAGCAGCCCGCCCCAATTACGGGCCGCTTTCTTT
CASSPPQLRAAFF